This T cell receptor (beta chain) was captured in a study of blood T cell repertoires in COVID-19. Study at large: Some COVID-19 samples were acute and others convalescent; all came from the United States, Italy and Spain.

This CDR3 spans 16 amino acids. Trimming removed 0 bases at V and 8 bases at J, with 19 bases between. Germline CDR1 is GTSNPN and CDR2 is SVGIG (reference sequence). Methods used by the authors: Amplifying reference gene primers gave estimates of nucleated cell counts. The method was immunoSEQ multiplex PCR; TCRdb's version includes in-frame clones alone and lacks a portion of them. V, J and clone size are taken as reported in that table, and D and trimming were inferred from the DNA itself. Counted here are about 72,000 clones, 82% occurring once; the ten biggest clones make up 15% to 20%. This clone appeared a single time.

Sequenced material: peripheral blood. This TCR was recovered from a human donor in a cohort sampled during active COVID-19. The rearrangement uses TRBV30 and TRBJ1-4, with D perhaps matching TRBD1 (5 bases). The CDR3 nucleotides are TGTGCCTGGAGTGTAGGAGGGTCGACAGAAAGCGAAAAACTGTTTTTT. This gives the protein CAWSVGGSTESEKLFF.